These 9 T cell receptor beta chains share one sample of origin, sequenced in a study of response to subunit inactivated influenza vaccine. One entry per CDR3 protein, called by TCRdb with MiXCR from the RT-PCR reads. This table holds 400,000 to 650,000 distinct CDR3 sequences, approximately 7.7% found once. Sample: PBMCs from blood, taken 23 months after vaccination. The source is a man between 50 and 75 years old who received an inactivated influenza vaccine.

This clonotype occurred many times. The chain recombines TRBV7-3 with TRBJ2-2, with 13 bases aligning to TRBD2. The germline V gene has CDR1 SGHTA and CDR2 FQGTGA. This CDR3 is built from 15 residues. J lost 6 bases, V lost 4 bases, and 2 bases had no gene match. The CDR3 nucleotides are TGTGCCAGCAGCTCAGGACTAGCGGGAGCCGGGGAGCTGTTTTTT. It specifies CASSSGLAGAGELFF. Filled out from reference TRBV7-3 and TRBJ2-2, the complete variable domain reads GAGVSQTPSNKVTEKGKYVELRCDPISGHTALYWYRQSLGQGPEFLIYFQGTGAADDSGLPNDRFFAVRPEGSVSTLKIQRTERGDSAVYLCASSSGLAGAGELFFGEGSRLTVL.

This clonotype was seen repeatedly, ten times or more. This rearrangement joins TRBV7-3 to TRBJ2-1; D not certain. Germline assignment: CDR1 SGHTA and CDR2 FQGTGA. CDR3 length: 16 residues. V gave up 4 bases and J gave up 2 bases, with 15 bases separating them. The CDR3 protein is CASSSHGTDAYNEQFF. The CDR3 DNA is TGTGCCAGCAGCTCTCACGGCACAGATGCCTACAATGAGCAGTTCTTC.

This clonotype was counted many times. V gene TRBV28 combines with J gene TRBJ1-5; D is ambiguous. The length of the CDR3 is 16 residues. Germline loops: CDR1 MDHEN, CDR2 SYDVKM. V lost 3 bases, J lost 0 bases, and 12 bases lay in between. The chain's CDR3 is CASSLGDLYSNQPQHF. The CDR3 bases are TGTGCCAGCAGTTTGGGAGATCTGTATAGCAATCAGCCCCAGCATTTT.

This clonotype was counted a few times. The V and J genes are TRBV27 and TRBJ1-4; D unclear. Germline-derived CDR1 and CDR2 are MNHEY and SMNVEV (reference sequence). The CDR3 runs to 15 residues. The V end lost 8 bases, the J end lost 3 bases, and 16 bases lay between the germline ends. The CDR3 coding sequence is TGTGCCAGCCGCACTGATCGGGTGCCTAATGAAAAACTGTTTTTT. It specifies CASRTDRVPNEKLFF.

V and J are TRBV29-1 and TRBJ2-7, with D perhaps matching TRBD1 (6 bases). CDR1 and CDR2 from the germline V gene are SQVTM and ANQGSEA. Trimming pared 4 bases from V and 5 bases from J, leaving 18 bases between. There are 14 residues in the CDR3. The CDR3 DNA follows: TGCAGCGTTGCAGGCCGGCAGGGGAAGAACGAGCAGTACTTC. It encodes CSVAGRQGKNEQYF.

Notes on this clonotype: A much larger clone sits a single nucleotide away, making a read error possible. The chain recombines TRBV10-3 with TRBJ1-2; D not resolved. From germline, CDR1 is ENHRY and CDR2 SYGVKD. The CDR3 length is 16 residues. With 6 bases removed from V and 0 bases from J, the gap between germline ends came to 17 bases. Here the CDR3 reads CAIRETYGGANYGYTF. The CDR3 nucleotides are TGTGCCATCAGAGAGACTTACGGTGGAGCTAACTATGGCTACACCTTC.

The V and J genes are TRBV10-3 and TRBJ2-1, with no clear D. CDR3 length: 14 amino acids. V lost 4 bases to trimming and J lost 4 bases, with 11 bases between them. Looked up from germline, CDR1 is ENHRY and CDR2 is SYGVKD. The CDR3 sequence: CAISGTTPYNEQFF. CDR3 nucleotides: TGTGCCATCAGTGGGACCACCCCTTACAATGAGCAGTTCTTC.

The chain joins TRBV5-6 to TRBJ2-2; 11 bases are shared with TRBD2. After removal of 0 bases from V and 3 bases from J, the junction contained 7 bases not matched to a gene. The CDR3 runs to 18 residues. Germline V gene lookup returns CDR1 SGHDT and CDR2 YYEEEE. The CDR3 region has the DNA TGTGCCAGCAGCTTGGAGATAGCGGGAGGGCTAGACACCGGGGAGCTGTTTTTT. Translated, it gives CASSLEIAGGLDTGELFF.

This clonotype came up a few times. The chain couples TRBV21-1 to TRBJ2-5; TRBD2, the table's D call, was not compared with the DNA. TRBV21-1 is termed a pseudogene. The CDR3 has 14 residues. CDR3 bases: TGTGCCAGCAGCAAAATGCCGCTCCAAGAGACCCAGTACTTC. Translated: CASSKMPLQETQYF.